In its sample, the clone carrying this T cell receptor (beta chain) was seen once. Its target is unknown. Semi-nested PCR with Nested Universal Primer A followed constant-region reverse priming of full-length variable regions. TCRdb analysed the 5' RACE reads with MiXCR anew, one entry per CDR3 protein. Among tens of thousands of distinct CDR3 sequences listed, about 28% were seen once. The CDR3 extends over 16 amino acids. The germline V gene has CDR1 MNHEY and CDR2 SVGEGT. V lost 4 bases and J 0 bases, leaving 14 bases between the germline ends. Study observations and caveats: Tumor Treg TCRs overlapped most with tumor naive CD4+ cells.

The sample taken for sequencing was tumor-infiltrating memory CD4+ T cells sorted from the breast tumor. This sample's subset: memory CD4+ T cells, CD4+CD45RO+CD25-. The V gene is TRBV6-2 or TRBV6-3, the J gene TRBJ2-3; D may be TRBD2 (5 bases). This TCR was recovered from a female donor with breast cancer. In nucleotides, the CDR3 is TGTGCCAGCAGTTCGTCGCGGGCCACTAGCACAGATACGCAGTATTTT. Translation gives CASSSSRATSTDTQYF.